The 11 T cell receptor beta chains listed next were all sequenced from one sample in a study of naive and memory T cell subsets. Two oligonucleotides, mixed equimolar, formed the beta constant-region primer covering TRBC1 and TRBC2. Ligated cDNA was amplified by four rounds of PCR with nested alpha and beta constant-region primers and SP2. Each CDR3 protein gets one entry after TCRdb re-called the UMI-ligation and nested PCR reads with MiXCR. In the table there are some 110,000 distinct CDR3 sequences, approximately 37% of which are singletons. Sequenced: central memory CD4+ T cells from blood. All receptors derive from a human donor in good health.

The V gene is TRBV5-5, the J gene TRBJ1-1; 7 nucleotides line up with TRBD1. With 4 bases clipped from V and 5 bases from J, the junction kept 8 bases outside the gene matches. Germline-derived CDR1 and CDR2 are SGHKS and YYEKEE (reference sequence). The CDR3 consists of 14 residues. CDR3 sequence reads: CASSTDRARTEAFF. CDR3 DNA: TGTGCCAGCAGCACCGACAGGGCCCGAACTGAAGCTTTCTTT.

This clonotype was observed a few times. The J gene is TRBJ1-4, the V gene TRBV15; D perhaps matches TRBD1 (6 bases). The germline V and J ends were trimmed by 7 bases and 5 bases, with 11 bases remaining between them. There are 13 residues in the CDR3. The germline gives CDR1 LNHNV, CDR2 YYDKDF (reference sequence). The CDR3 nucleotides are TGTGCCACCAACAGGGACCGGAATGAAAAACTGTTTTTT. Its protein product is CATNRDRNEKLFF.

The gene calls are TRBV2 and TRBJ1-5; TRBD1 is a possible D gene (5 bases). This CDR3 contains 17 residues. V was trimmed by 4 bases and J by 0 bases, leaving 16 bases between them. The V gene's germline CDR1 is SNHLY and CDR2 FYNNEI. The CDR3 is CASSGDGGDYSNQPQHF. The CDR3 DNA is TGTGCCAGCAGTGGGGACGGTGGGGATTATAGCAATCAGCCCCAGCATTTT.

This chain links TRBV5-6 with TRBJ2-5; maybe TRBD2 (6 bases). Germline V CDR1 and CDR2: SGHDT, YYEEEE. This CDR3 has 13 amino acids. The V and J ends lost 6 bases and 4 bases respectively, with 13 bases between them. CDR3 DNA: TGTGCCAGCATGCGCGGGACTCCAGAGACCCAGTACTTC. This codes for CASMRGTPETQYF.

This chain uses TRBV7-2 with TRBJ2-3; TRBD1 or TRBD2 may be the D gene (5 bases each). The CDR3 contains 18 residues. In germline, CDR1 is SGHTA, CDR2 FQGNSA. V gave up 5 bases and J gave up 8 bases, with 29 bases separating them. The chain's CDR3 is CASSPPPLGRARAGTQYF. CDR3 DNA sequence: TGTGCCAGCAGCCCCCCCCCACTAGGGCGGGCCAGGGCGGGTACGCAGTATTTT.

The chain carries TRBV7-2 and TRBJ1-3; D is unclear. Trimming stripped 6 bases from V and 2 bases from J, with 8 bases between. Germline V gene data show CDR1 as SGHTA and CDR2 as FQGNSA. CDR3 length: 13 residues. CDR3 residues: CASRTGPGNTIYF. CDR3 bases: TGTGCCAGCAGGACTGGCCCTGGAAACACCATATATTTT.

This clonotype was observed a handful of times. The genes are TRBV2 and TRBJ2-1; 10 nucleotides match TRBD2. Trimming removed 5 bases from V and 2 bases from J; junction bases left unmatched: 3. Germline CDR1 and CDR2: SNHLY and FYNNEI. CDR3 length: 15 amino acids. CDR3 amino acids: CASSTGTSAYNEQFF. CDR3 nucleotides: TGTGCCAGCAGTACCGGGACTAGCGCCTACAATGAGCAGTTCTTC.

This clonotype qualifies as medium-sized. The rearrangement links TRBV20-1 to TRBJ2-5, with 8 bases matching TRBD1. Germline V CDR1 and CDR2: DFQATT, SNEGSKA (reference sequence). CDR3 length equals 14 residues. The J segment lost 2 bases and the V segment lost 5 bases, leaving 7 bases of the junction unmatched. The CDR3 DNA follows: TGCAGTGCTGCAAGACAGGGGAGGCAAGAGACCCAGTACTTC. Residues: CSAARQGRQETQYF.

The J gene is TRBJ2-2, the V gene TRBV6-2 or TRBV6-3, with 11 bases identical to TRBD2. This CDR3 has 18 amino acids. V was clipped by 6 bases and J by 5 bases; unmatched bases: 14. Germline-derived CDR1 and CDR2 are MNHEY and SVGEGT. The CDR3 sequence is CASSPGLAGFVGTGELFF. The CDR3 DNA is TGTGCCAGCAGCCCCGGACTAGCGGGCTTCGTGGGTACCGGGGAGCTGTTTTTT.

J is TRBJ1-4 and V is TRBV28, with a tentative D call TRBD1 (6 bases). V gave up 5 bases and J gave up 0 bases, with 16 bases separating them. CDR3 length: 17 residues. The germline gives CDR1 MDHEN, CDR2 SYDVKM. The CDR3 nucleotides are TGTGCCAGCAGTCCCTGGACAGTTAGCGCAACTAATGAAAAACTGTTTTTT. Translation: CASSPWTVSATNEKLFF. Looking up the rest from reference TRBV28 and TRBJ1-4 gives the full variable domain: DVKVTQSSRYLVKRTGEKVFLECVQDMDHENMFWYRQDPGLGLRLIYFSYDVKMKEKGDIPEGYSVSREKKERFSLILESASTNQTSMYLCASSPWTVSATNEKLFFGSGTQLSVL.

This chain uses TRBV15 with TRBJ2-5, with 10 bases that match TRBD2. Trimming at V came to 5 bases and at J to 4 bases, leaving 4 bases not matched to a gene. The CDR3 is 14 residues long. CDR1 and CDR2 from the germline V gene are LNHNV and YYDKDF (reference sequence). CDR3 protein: CATSSRTSGETQYF. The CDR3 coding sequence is TGTGCCACCAGCTCCAGGACTAGCGGAGAGACCCAGTACTTC.